Each of the 15 T cell receptor beta chains below was sequenced from the same sample in a study of blood T cells in healthy people across ages. A second PCR, run for about 7 to 11 cycles, used a sample-barcoded 5' primer plus a J-beta primer mix. TCRdb re-derived calls from the 5' RACE reads in MiXCR, one entry per CDR3 protein. The sample has over 750,000 distinct CDR3 sequences; roughly 25% are singletons. This sample was also put to use in a study of T cells of mothers and their children.

The sample was blood. Every receptor here comes from a boy younger than 18 in good health.

This clonotype occurred a few times. The chain couples TRBV6-5 to TRBJ2-3; D is unclear. The CDR3 is 13 residues long. V was pared by 0 bases and J by 3 bases, with 4 bases between. The germline gives CDR1 MNHEY, CDR2 SVGAGI. CDR3 loop: CASSYSETDTQYF. The CDR3 DNA follows: TGTGCCAGCAGTTACTCCGAGACAGATACGCAGTATTTT.

J is TRBJ1-5 and V is TRBV20-1; TRBD1 aligns across 7 bases. Trimming removed 5 bases from V and 5 bases from J; junction bases left unmatched: 6. CDR1 is DFQATT and CDR2 is SNEGSKA in the germline V gene (reference sequence). The CDR3 length is 13 residues. CDR3 amino acids: CSAGQANYQPQHF. The CDR3 DNA reads TGCAGTGCTGGACAGGCAAATTATCAGCCCCAGCATTTT.

The CDR3 DNA is TGCAGCGTTTGGGGGGTAGAAAACGAGCAGTACTTC. Translation: CSVWGVENEQYF. The genes are TRBV29-1 and TRBJ2-7, with D perhaps matching TRBD2 (6 bases). In germline, CDR1 is SQVTM, CDR2 ANQGSEA. CDR3 length: 12 residues. V dropped 5 bases and J dropped 5 bases, with 13 bases sitting between them.

This clonotype has only a few counts. The J gene is TRBJ1-4, the V gene TRBV7-2; possible D gene TRBD1, 5 bases. Per the germline V gene, CDR1 is SGHTA and CDR2 is FQGNSA. The V and J ends lost 1 base and 3 bases respectively, with 9 bases between them. This CDR3 is built from 15 residues. As DNA, the CDR3 is TGTGCCAGCAGCTTAGTCGGGGGTCCTAATGAAAAACTGTTTTTT. It codes for CASSLVGGPNEKLFF.

The genes are TRBV20-1 and TRBJ2-5, with 14 bases that match TRBD2. Per germline, CDR1 DFQATT and CDR2 SNEGSKA (reference sequence). The CDR3 contains 17 residues. Germline trimming cut 4 bases from V and 2 bases from J; bases unmatched to any gene: 9. CDR3 coding DNA: TGCAGTGCTACCGGGACTAGCGGGAGTGGGGTTCAAGAGACCCAGTACTTC. The encoded protein is CSATGTSGSGVQETQYF.

The chain joins TRBV7-2 to TRBJ2-5; D unclear. Germline-derived CDR1 and CDR2 are SGHTA and FQGNSA. CDR3 size: 14 residues. The V and J ends lost 1 base and 3 bases respectively, with 9 bases between them. The CDR3 DNA reads as TGTGCCAGCAGCTTAGTCTTTGGGGAAGAGACCCAGTACTTC. It codes for CASSLVFGEETQYF.

This chain connects TRBV13 to TRBJ1-5, with D possibly TRBD1 on 5 matching bases. Germline CDR1 is PRHDT and CDR2 is FYEKMQ (reference sequence). This CDR3 is 14 amino acids long. Trimming cost V 4 bases and J 6 bases, with 13 bases left between them. The CDR3: CASSSGRGGQPQHF. The CDR3, as DNA: TGTGCCAGCAGCTCGGGACGGGGAGGTCAGCCCCAGCATTTT.

This clonotype has only a few counts. CDR3 sequence: CASSSHRGITDTQYF. CDR3 sequence (DNA): TGTGCCAGCAGTTCCCACAGGGGGATAACAGATACGCAGTATTTT. V usage is TRBV28 and J usage is TRBJ2-3; 8 nucleotides align to TRBD1. The CDR3 is made up of 15 amino acids. The junction had 6 bases not matched to a gene; V was cut back by 4 bases and J by 3 bases. Germline V gene sequence: CDR1 MDHEN, CDR2 SYDVKM.

This clonotype was recorded a few times. This rearrangement joins TRBV7-9 to TRBJ1-4, with a possible D match to TRBD1 (6 bases). This CDR3 region has 17 residues. Trimming stripped 3 bases from V and 4 bases from J, with 18 bases between. The germline CDR1 and CDR2 sequences are SEHNR and FQNEAQ (reference sequence). The DNA for the CDR3 is TGTGCCAGCAGCTTCCTCGCCGGAGGGGGGTTTAATGAAAAACTGTTTTTT. It specifies CASSFLAGGGFNEKLFF.

This clonotype was observed a handful of times. The V call is TRBV5-4, the J call TRBJ2-6, with TRBD1 matching 11 bases. V lost 7 bases, J lost 3 bases, and 12 bases stayed unmatched. CDR3 length equals 18 residues. The germline CDR1 and CDR2 sequences are SGHNT and YYREEE (reference sequence). This chain's CDR3 is CASDSAGTGGIGANVLTF. CDR3 bases: TGTGCCAGCGACTCAGCCGGGACAGGGGGAATTGGGGCCAACGTCCTGACTTTC.

There are many counts of this clonotype. The chain joins TRBV7-9 to TRBJ2-5; 8 bases are shared with TRBD2. Germline V gene sequence: CDR1 SEHNR, CDR2 FQNEAQ (reference sequence). The V gene end was trimmed by 6 bases and the J gene end by 3 bases; junction bases not matched to a gene: 6. There are 14 residues in the CDR3. CDR3 bases: TGTGCCAGCAGTTTGGTACTAGCGGAAGAGACCCAGTACTTC. The encoded protein is CASSLVLAEETQYF.

The chain uses TRBV4-3 and TRBJ2-5, with TRBD2 matching 7 bases. Germline V lookup: CDR1 LGHNA, CDR2 YSLEER. The CDR3 runs to 19 residues. J was trimmed by 5 bases and V by 3 bases; bases with no gene match: 21. For the CDR3, the DNA is TGCGCCAGCAGCCAGAACCTGATCCCTCTACGGGGGGTAGCGGAGACCCAGTACTTC. Its translation: CASSQNLIPLRGVAETQYF.

Note on this clonotype: A junction end diverges from the germline sequence, so it may reflect a read error. This chain joins TRBV6-1 and TRBJ1-5; 7 positions agree with TRBD1. The CDR3 loop spans 14 amino acids. Per germline, CDR1 MNHNS and CDR2 SASEGT. The CDR3 loop is CASSGQYSSQPQHF. The DNA for the CDR3 is TGTGCCAGCTCGGGACAGTATAGCAGTCAGCCCCAGCATTTT.

This clonotype has at least ten counts. The chain has TRBV12-3 or TRBV12-4 and TRBJ2-7; tentative D call: TRBD2 (5 bases). The CDR3 runs 14 residues. Trimming took off 7 bases at V and 4 bases at J, with 17 bases between the two ends. The CDR3 DNA follows: TGTGCCAGCACCTCGACAAGGGAGAGGTACGAGCAGTACTTC. Amino acids: CASTSTRERYEQYF.

The J gene is TRBJ2-3, the V gene TRBV28, with a tentative D call TRBD2 (7 bases). Trimming left V 4 bases short and J 2 bases short, with 19 bases between. The CDR3 sequence is 17 residues long. CDR1 MDHEN and CDR2 SYDVKM come from the germline V gene. The CDR3 sequence is CASSSPFKRDNTDTQYF. DNA of the CDR3: TGTGCCAGCAGTTCACCCTTCAAGCGGGACAACACAGATACGCAGTATTTT. Full variable domain (remainder filled in from reference TRBV28 and TRBJ2-3): DVKVTQSSRYLVKRTGEKVFLECVQDMDHENMFWYRQDPGLGLRLIYFSYDVKMKEKGDIPEGYSVSREKKERFSLILESASTNQTSMYLCASSSPFKRDNTDTQYFGPGTRLTVL.